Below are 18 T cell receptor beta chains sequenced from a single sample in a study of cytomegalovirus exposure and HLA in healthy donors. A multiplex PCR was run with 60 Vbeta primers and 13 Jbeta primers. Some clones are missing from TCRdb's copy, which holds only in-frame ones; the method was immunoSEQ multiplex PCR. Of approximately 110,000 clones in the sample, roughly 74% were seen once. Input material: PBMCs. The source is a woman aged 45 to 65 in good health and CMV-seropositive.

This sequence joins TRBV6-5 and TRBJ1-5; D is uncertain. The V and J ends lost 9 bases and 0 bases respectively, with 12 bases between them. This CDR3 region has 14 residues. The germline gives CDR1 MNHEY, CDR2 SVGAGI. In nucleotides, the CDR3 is TGTGCCAGTCGACGGAGCAATAGCAATCAGCCCCAGCATTTT. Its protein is CASRRSNSNQPQHF.

The CDR3 DNA reads as TGTGCCAGTACCAATGAACAGGGGGCGGGCTATGGCTACACCTTC. It yields the protein CASTNEQGAGYGYTF. The chain links TRBV19 to TRBJ1-2, with TRBD1 matching over 9 bases. Per germline, CDR1 LNHDA and CDR2 SQIVND (reference sequence). J gave up 4 bases and V 7 bases, and 10 bases lay outside the gene matches. The CDR3 is 15 residues long.

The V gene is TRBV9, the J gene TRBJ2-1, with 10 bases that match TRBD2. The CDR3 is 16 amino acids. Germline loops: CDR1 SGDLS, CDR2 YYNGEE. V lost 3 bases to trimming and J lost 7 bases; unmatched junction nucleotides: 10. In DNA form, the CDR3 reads TGTGCCAGCAGCGCTGGAGCGGGGGGGCATCGGAATGAGCAGTTCTTC. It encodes CASSAGAGGHRNEQFF.

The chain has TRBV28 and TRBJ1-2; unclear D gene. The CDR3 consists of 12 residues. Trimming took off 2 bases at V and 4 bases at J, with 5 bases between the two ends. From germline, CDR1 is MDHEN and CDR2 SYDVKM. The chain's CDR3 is CASSLIAYGYTF. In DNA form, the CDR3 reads TGTGCCAGCAGTTTAATAGCCTATGGCTACACCTTC.

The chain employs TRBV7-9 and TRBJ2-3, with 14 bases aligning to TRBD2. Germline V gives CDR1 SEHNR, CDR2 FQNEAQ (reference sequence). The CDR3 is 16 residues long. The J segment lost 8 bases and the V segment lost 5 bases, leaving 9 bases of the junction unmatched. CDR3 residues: CASSIGTSGGRVTQYF. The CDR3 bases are TGTGCCAGCAGCATAGGGACTAGCGGGGGCCGAGTTACGCAGTATTTT.

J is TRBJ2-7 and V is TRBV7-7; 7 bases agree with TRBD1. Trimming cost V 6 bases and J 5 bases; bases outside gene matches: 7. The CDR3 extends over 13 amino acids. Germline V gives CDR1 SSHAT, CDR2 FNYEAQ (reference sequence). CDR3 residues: CASSPNTGDEQYF. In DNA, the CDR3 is TGTGCCAGCAGTCCTAATACAGGGGACGAGCAGTACTTC. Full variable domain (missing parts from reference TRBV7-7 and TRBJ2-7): GAGVSQSPRYKVTKRGQDVTLRCDPISSHATLYWYQQALGQGPEFLTYFNYEAQPDKSGLPSDRFSAERPEGSISTLTIQRTEQRDSAMYRCASSPNTGDEQYFGPGTRLTVT.

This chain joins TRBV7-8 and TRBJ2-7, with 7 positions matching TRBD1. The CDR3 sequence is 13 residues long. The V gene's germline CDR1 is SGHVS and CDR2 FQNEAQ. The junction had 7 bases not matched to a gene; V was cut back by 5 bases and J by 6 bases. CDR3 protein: CASSTRQGGEQYF. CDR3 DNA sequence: TGTGCCAGCAGCACACGACAGGGTGGCGAGCAGTACTTC.

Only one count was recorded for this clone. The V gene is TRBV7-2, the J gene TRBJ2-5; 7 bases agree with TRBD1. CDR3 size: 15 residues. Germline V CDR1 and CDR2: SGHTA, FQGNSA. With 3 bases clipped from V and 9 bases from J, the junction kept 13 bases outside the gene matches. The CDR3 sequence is CASSLLRGLYEAQYF. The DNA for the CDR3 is TGTGCCAGCAGCTTGCTAAGGGGGCTGTACGAGGCCCAGTACTTC.

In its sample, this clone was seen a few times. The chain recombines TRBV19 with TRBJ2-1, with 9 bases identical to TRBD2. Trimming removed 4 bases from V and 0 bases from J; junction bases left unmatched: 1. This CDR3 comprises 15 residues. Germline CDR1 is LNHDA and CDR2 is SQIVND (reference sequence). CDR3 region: CASSSSGGSYNEQFF. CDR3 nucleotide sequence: TGTGCCAGTAGTAGTAGCGGGGGCTCCTACAATGAGCAGTTCTTC.

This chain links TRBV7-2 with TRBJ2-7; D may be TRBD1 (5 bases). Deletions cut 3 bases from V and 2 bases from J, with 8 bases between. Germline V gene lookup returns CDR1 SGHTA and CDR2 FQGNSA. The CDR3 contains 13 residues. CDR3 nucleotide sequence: TGTGCCAGCAGCTTGGACACCCCCTACGAGCAGTACTTC. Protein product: CASSLDTPYEQYF.

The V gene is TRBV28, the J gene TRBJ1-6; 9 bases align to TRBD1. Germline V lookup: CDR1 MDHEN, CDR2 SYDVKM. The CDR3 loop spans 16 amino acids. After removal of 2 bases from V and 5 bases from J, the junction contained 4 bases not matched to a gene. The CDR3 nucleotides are TGTGCCAGCAGTTTAACAGGACAGGGGCATAATTCACCCCTCCACTTT. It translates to CASSLTGQGHNSPLHF.

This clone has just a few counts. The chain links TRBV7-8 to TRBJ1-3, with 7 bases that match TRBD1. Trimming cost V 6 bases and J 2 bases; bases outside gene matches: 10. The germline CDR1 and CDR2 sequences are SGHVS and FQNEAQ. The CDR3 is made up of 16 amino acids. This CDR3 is CASSLTGTETGNTIYF. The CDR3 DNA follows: TGTGCCAGCAGTCTCACCGGGACAGAGACTGGAAACACCATATATTTT.

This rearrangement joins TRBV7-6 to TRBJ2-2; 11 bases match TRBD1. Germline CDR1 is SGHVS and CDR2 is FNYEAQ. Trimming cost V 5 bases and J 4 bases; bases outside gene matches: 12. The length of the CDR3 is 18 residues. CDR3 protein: CASSPLSPGQGGTGELFF. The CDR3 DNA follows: TGTGCCAGCAGCCCACTCTCCCCGGGACAGGGGGGCACCGGGGAGCTGTTTTTT. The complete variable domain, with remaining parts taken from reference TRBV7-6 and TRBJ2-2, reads GAGVSQSPRYKVTKRGQDVALRCDPISGHVSLYWYRQALGQGPEFLTYFNYEAQQDKSGLPNDRFSAERPEGSISTLTIQRTEQRDSAMYRCASSPLSPGQGGTGELFFGEGSRLTVL.

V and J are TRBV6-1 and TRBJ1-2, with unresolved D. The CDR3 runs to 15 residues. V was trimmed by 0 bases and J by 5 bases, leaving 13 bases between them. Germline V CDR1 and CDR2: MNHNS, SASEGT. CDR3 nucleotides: TGTGCCAGCAGTGAAGCGCTGAGAGGAGGATATGGCTACACCTTC. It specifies CASSEALRGGYGYTF.

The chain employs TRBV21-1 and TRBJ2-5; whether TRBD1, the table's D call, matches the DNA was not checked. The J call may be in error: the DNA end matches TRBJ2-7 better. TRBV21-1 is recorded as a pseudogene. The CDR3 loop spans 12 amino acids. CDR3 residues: CASNRDSYEQYF. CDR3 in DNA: TGTGCCAGCAATCGGGACAGCTACGAGCAGTACTTC.

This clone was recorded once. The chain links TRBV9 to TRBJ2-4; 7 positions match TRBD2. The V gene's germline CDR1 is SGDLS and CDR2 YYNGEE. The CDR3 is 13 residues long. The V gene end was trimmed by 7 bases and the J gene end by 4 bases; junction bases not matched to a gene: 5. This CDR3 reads CASGSGEKNIQYF. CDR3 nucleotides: TGTGCCAGCGGCAGCGGGGAAAAAAACATTCAGTACTTC.

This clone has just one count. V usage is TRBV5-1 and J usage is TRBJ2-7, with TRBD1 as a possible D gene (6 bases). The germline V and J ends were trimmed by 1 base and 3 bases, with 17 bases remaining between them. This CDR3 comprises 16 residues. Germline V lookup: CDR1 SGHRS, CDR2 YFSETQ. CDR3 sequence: CASSLWDTQSDYEQYF. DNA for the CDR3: TGCGCCAGCAGCTTGTGGGACACTCAATCCGACTACGAGCAGTACTTC.

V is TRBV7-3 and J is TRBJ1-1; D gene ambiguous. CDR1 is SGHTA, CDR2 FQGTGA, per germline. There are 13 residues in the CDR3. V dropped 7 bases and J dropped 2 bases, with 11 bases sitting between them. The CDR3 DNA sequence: TGTGCCAGCACCCAGGAGGGAAACACTGAAGCTTTCTTT. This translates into CASTQEGNTEAFF.